This TCR beta chain was found in a study of blood T cells in healthy people across ages. A sample-barcoded 5' primer and a J-beta primer mix were used in a second PCR of roughly 7 to 11 cycles. From the 5' RACE reads, TCRdb called clonotypes with MiXCR, one entry per CDR3 protein. The sample records around 970,000 distinct CDR3 sequences, about 51% being singletons. The CDR3 extends over 11 amino acids. The V gene lost 3 bases and the J gene lost 6 bases, with 7 bases spanning the gap. The V gene's germline CDR1 is DFQATT and CDR2 SNEGSKA (reference sequence). Material for sequencing was blood. This receptor was taken from a woman aged 55 to 70 in good health. The chain employs TRBV20-1 and TRBJ2-3; D unresolved. The CDR3 protein is CSARNSDTQYF. CDR3 bases: TGCAGTGCTAGGAATTCGGATACGCAGTATTTT.